The clone carrying this T cell receptor beta chain has a count of ten or more. Its antigen is unknown. The record originates from a study of T cell repertoires in cytomegalovirus infection. Findings of the study overall: It was HLA-C-restricted CMV-specific TCR beta clonotypes that dominated the response ex vivo. Individuals carrying CMV plus the relevant HLA were identified by cumulative frequency of public TCR beta families.

TCRdb re-derived calls from the reads in MiXCR, one entry per CDR3 protein. The sample yields 200,000 to 300,000 distinct CDR3 sequences, roughly 9.1% seen once. J was trimmed by 3 bases and V by 7 bases; bases with no gene match: 6. The germline CDR1 and CDR2 sequences are SGHTA and FQGNSA. The CDR3 is made up of 15 amino acids. Sample: PBMCs. The receptor's source is a human donor in good health (CMV status not recorded). Some clones in this sample may be carry-over from other donors' samples. The rearrangement links TRBV7-2 to TRBJ2-1, with TRBD2 identical over 10 bases. CDR3 amino acids: CASIPAGGVYNEQFF. The CDR3 DNA follows: TGTGCCAGCATTCCAGCGGGAGGGGTCTACAATGAGCAGTTCTTC.